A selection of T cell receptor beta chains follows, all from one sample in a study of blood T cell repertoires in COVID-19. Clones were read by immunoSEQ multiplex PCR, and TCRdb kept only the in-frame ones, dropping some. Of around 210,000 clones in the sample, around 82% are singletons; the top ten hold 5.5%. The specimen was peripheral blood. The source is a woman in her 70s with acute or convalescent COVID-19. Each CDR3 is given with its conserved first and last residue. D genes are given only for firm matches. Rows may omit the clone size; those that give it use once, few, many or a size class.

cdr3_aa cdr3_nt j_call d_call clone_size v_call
CASSPGLAGDGNEQFF TGTGCCAGCAGCCCCGGACTAGCGGGAGACGGGAATGAGCAGTTCTTC TRBJ2-1 TRBD2 few TRBV3-1/TRBV3-2
CASRTQGEGGYTF TGTGCCAGCAGGACCCAGGGGGAAGGAGGCTACACCTTC TRBJ1-2 TRBD1 - TRBV11-2
CAISGTRSGNTIYF TGTGCCATCAGTGGGACACGCTCTGGAAACACCATATATTTT TRBJ1-3 - - TRBV10-3
CASSSDGRVHEQFF TGTGCCAGCAGTTCTGATGGGAGAGTGCATGAGCAGTTCTTC TRBJ2-1 - - TRBV27
CASSYRDSLLWETQYF TGTGCCAGCAGCTACCGGGACAGCCTCCTCTGGGAGACCCAGTACTTC TRBJ2-5 TRBD1 - TRBV14
CAWSIQGSDTQYF TGTGCCTGGAGTATACAGGGCTCAGATACGCAGTATTTT TRBJ2-3 - - TRBV30
CASSAGSVGNTEAFF TGTGCCAGCAGCGCAGGGTCGGTGGGGAACACTGAAGCTTTCTTT TRBJ1-1 - - TRBV6-5
CASSLDRSTPASGANVLTF TGTGCCAGTAGTCTCGACAGGTCCACCCCTGCCTCTGGGGCCAACGTCCTGACTTTC TRBJ2-6 - - TRBV19
CASSLGTGDRPQHF TGTGCCAGCAGCTTGGGGACAGGGGATCGGCCCCAGCATTTT TRBJ1-5 TRBD1 - TRBV5-6
CASSFLGQGSSPLHF TGTGCCAGCAGCTTTCTTGGACAGGGGAGTTCACCCCTCCACTTT TRBJ1-6 TRBD1 - TRBV7-9
CASSLASANTGELFF TGTGCCAGCAGTTTGGCTAGCGCGAACACCGGGGAGCTGTTTTTT TRBJ2-2 - - TRBV28
CASSFTGRVTGELFF TGTGCCAGCAGCTTCACCGGGAGAGTTACCGGGGAGCTGTTTTTT TRBJ2-2 - once TRBV13
CSVPGQGQETQYF TGCAGCGTCCCGGGACAGGGTCAAGAGACCCAGTACTTC TRBJ2-5 TRBD1 - TRBV29-1
CASSLGGRTEAFF TGTGCCAGCAGCTTAGGAGGGCGCACTGAAGCTTTCTTT TRBJ1-1 - - TRBV7-9
CAISEQGGANYGYTF TGTGCCATCAGTGAGCAAGGGGGGGCTAACTATGGCTACACCTTC TRBJ1-2 - - TRBV10-3
CASSPGGSGPGLYNSPLHF TGTGCCAGCTCACCGGGGGGGTCCGGCCCCGGCCTCTATAATTCACCCCTCCACTTT TRBJ1-6 - - TRBV18
CASRFGGAQGGYTF TGTGCCAGCAGGTTTGGGGGGGCGCAGGGCGGCTACACCTTC TRBJ1-2 - - TRBV27
CSGRTSGSIETQYF TGCAGCGGAAGGACTAGCGGGAGTATTGAGACCCAGTACTTC TRBJ2-5 TRBD2 once TRBV29-1
CASIRTAGPQETQYF TGTGCCAGCATACGGACAGCGGGGCCCCAAGAGACCCAGTACTTC TRBJ2-5 - - TRBV2
CASSTQTDSYTF TGTGCCAGCAGTACCCAGACAGATAGCTACACCTTC TRBJ1-2 - - TRBV28
CASSPRDSYEQYF TGTGCCAGTAGTCCCCGGGACTCCTACGAGCAGTACTTC TRBJ2-7 - - TRBV19
CASSFGGGGNEQFF TGTGCCAGCAGCTTCGGGGGAGGTGGCAATGAGCAGTTCTTC TRBJ2-1 - - TRBV7-3
CASSIDGQGYYNEQFF TGTGCCAGTAGTATAGATGGACAGGGTTATTACAATGAGCAGTTCTTC TRBJ2-1 TRBD1 - TRBV19
CSVVRGSGGLYNEQFF TGCAGCGTGGTTCGGGGTTCAGGGGGCCTCTACAATGAGCAGTTCTTC TRBJ2-1 TRBD1 - TRBV29-1
CASSPGLSYEQYF TGTGCCAGCAGCCCGGGACTGTCCTACGAGCAGTACTTC TRBJ2-7 - - TRBV11-3
CASSERWSGAGEQFF TGTGCCAGCAGTGAACGGTGGAGCGGGGCGGGTGAGCAGTTCTTC TRBJ2-1 TRBD2 - TRBV2
CASSERAADYEQYF TGTGCCAGCAGTGAAAGGGCAGCGGACTACGAGCAGTACTTC TRBJ2-7 - - TRBV6-1
CASSSGVTEAFF TGTGCCAGCAGCTCAGGGGTTACTGAAGCTTTCTTT TRBJ1-1 - few TRBV3-1/TRBV3-2
CASTSGTGIYEQYF TGTGCCAGCACCTCCGGGACAGGGATCTACGAGCAGTACTTC TRBJ2-7 TRBD1 - TRBV5-4
CASSVEPSYGYTF TGCGCCAGCAGCGTCGAGCCTTCCTATGGCTACACCTTC TRBJ1-2 - few TRBV5-1
CASRLAGGLSYEQYF TGTGCCAGCAGATTAGCGGGAGGCCTCTCCTACGAGCAGTACTTC TRBJ2-7 TRBD2 - TRBV7-3
CASILDRAYTEAFF TGTGCCAGCATCCTCGACAGGGCATACACTGAAGCTTTCTTT TRBJ1-1 TRBD1 - TRBV7-2
CSASNRGRYYEQYF TGCAGTGCTAGTAACAGGGGGCGATACTACGAGCAGTACTTC TRBJ2-7 TRBD1 - TRBV20-1
CSVHSGTGGEAFF TGCAGCGTGCATTCCGGGACAGGGGGTGAAGCTTTCTTT TRBJ1-1 TRBD1 - TRBV29-1
CASSQDIRGRRETQYF TGTGCCAGCAGCCAAGATATCCGGGGGAGAAGGGAGACCCAGTACTTC TRBJ2-5 - once TRBV3-1/TRBV3-2
CASSNRVTNEKLFF TGTGCCAGCAGCAACAGGGTGACTAATGAAAAACTGTTTTTT TRBJ1-4 - - TRBV7-2
CASTPGDNIAGELFF TGCGCCAGCACCCCCGGGGATAACATCGCCGGGGAGCTGTTTTTT TRBJ2-2 - - TRBV5-1
CASSQGTGHSPLHF TGCGCCAGCAGCCAAGGGACAGGGCATTCACCCCTCCACTTT TRBJ1-6 TRBD1 - TRBV5-1
CASSLVAAGSGSSGGETQYF TGCGCCAGCAGCTTGGTAGCGGCGGGGAGCGGGAGTAGCGGAGGAGAGACCCAGTACTTC TRBJ2-5 TRBD2 - TRBV5-1
CASSLDRETQYF TGTGCCAGCAGTTTAGATAGAGAGACCCAGTACTTC TRBJ2-5 - - TRBV12-3/TRBV12-4
CASSAWSGLDEKLFF TGTGCCAGCAGCGCGTGGTCTGGGCTGGATGAAAAACTGTTTTTT TRBJ1-4 - - TRBV9
CASSDWTVQETQYF TGTGCCAGCAGTGACTGGACAGTACAAGAGACCCAGTACTTC TRBJ2-5 - - TRBV6-2/TRBV6-3
CASSQGQANTEAFF TGTGCCAGCAGTCAGGGACAGGCGAACACTGAAGCTTTCTTT TRBJ1-1 TRBD1 - TRBV2
CASSQADSSYNEQFF TGCGCCAGCAGTCAAGCTGACAGCTCCTACAATGAGCAGTTCTTC TRBJ2-1 - - TRBV23-1
CASSSIPGQGVQETQYF TGTGCCAGCAGTTCCATCCCCGGACAGGGGGTTCAAGAGACCCAGTACTTC TRBJ2-5 TRBD1 - TRBV28
CASSPLVGRGTGASEETQYF TGTGCCAGCAGTCCCTTGGTTGGAAGGGGGACAGGGGCCTCGGAAGAGACCCAGTACTTC TRBJ2-5 TRBD1 - TRBV27
CASSPGLAISYEQYF TGTGCCAGCAGCCCGGGACTAGCGATATCCTACGAGCAGTACTTC TRBJ2-7 TRBD2 few TRBV5-5